Sequencing of this TCR beta chain was carried out in a study of a mutant IDH1 vaccine in newly diagnosed glioma. Turning to the study itself: Across weeks 1, 3, 5, 7, 11, 15, 19 and 23, patients received a vaccination each time, eight in all.

Profiling relied on immunoSEQ multiplex PCR, and the TCRdb table lists in-frame clones only, not all of them. The repertoire consists of approximately 82,000 clones, with 85% occurring once and the leading ten covering 2.2%. Of note for this clone: Antigen unknown.

The time point was: week 23, last vaccination. In the vaccine, a single dose held 300 ug of the mutant IDH1 20-mer peptide, along with topical imiquimod. Patients carried new grade 3 or 4 IDH1-mutant astrocytomas lacking nuclear ATRX. The ends were cut back, 4 bases at V and 2 bases at J, with 16 bases in the middle. The CDR3 consists of 15 residues. In germline, CDR1 is SGHRS, CDR2 YFSETQ. The V call is TRBV5-1, the J call TRBJ2-7, with D perhaps TRBD2 (5 bases). The input for sequencing was PBMCs, taken from a glioma patient whose treatment included an IDH1 peptide vaccine. This TCR derives from a man between 25 and 39 years old with glioma. Some clones in this sample may be carry-over from other donors' samples. The CDR3 sequence: CASSPHSERTYEQYF. Here the CDR3 DNA reads TGCGCCAGCAGCCCCCATTCGGAGCGGACCTACGAGCAGTACTTC.